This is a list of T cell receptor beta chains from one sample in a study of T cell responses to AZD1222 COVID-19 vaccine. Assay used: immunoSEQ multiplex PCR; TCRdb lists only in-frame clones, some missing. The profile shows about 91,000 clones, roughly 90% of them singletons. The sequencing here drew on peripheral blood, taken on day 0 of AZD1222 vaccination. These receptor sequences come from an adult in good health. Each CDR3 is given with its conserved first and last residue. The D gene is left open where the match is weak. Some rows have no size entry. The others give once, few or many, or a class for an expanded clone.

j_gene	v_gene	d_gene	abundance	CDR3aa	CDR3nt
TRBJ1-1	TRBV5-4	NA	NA	CASSLDNLNTEAFF	TGTGCCAGCAGCTTGGACAACTTGAACACTGAAGCTTTCTTT
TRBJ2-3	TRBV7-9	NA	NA	CASSLGTLSTDTQYF	TGTGCCAGCAGCCTCGGGACTCTTAGCACAGATACGCAGTATTTT
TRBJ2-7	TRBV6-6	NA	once	CASSYLGLEQYF	TGTGCCAGCAGTTACCTGGGTCTCGAGCAGTACTTC
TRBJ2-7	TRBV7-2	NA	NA	CASSRVGLAYEQYF	TGTGCCAGCAGCAGGGTAGGGCTTGCCTACGAGCAGTACTTC
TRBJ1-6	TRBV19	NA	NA	CARHRGWDSPLHF	TGTGCCAGGCATAGGGGGTGGGATTCACCCCTCCACTTT
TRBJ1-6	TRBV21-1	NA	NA	CASKESPLHF	TGTGCCAGCAAAGAATCACCCCTCCACTTT
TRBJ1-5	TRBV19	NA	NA	CASSILTANSNQPQHF	TGTGCCAGTAGTATATTGACAGCAAATAGCAATCAGCCCCAGCATTTT
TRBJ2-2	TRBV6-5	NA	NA	CASSYSVPGDTGELFF	TGTGCCAGCAGTTACTCTGTGCCAGGAGACACCGGGGAGCTGTTTTTT
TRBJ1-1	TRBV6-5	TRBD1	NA	CASSRQGARTEAFF	TGTGCCAGCAGTCGACAGGGGGCAAGGACTGAAGCTTTCTTT
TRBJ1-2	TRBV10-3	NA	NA	CAISESGINYGYTF	TGTGCCATCAGTGAGTCGGGCATTAACTATGGCTACACCTTC
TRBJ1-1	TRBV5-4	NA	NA	CASSSGQGDTEAFF	TGTGCCAGCAGCTCTGGACAAGGGGACACTGAAGCTTTCTTT
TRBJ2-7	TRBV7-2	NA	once	CASSLWVDYEQYF	TGTGCCAGCAGCTTGTGGGTAGATTACGAGCAGTACTTC
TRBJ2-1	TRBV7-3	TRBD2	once	CASSSNPGLVRHEQFF	TGTGCCAGCAGCTCGAATCCGGGACTAGTGAGACATGAGCAGTTCTTC